The rows below give T cell receptor beta chains drawn from one sample of a study of shared clonotypes between healthy human individuals. Only in-frame clones appear in the TCRdb table, and some are missing; sequencing was by immunoSEQ multiplex PCR. The sample lists roughly 700,000 clones, over 65% occurring once. Sequenced sample: memory CD4+ T cells sorted from blood. The receptor source for this set is a woman aged 30 to 39 in good health. Each CDR3 is given with its conserved first and last residue. D genes are given only for firm matches. Rows give clone size only sometimes, using once, few, many, or a class for an expanded clone.

-	TRBV7-2	-	TRBJ2-5	CASSRILPETQYF	TGTGCCAGCAGTAGAATCCTCCCCGAGACCCAGTACTTC
-	TRBV7-9	-	TRBJ1-1	CAGARTVNTEAFF	TGTGCCGGAGCCCGGACAGTGAACACTGAAGCTTTCTTT
-	TRBV30	-	TRBJ1-1	CAWRANFWTEAFF	TGTGCCTGGAGGGCGAATTTCTGGACTGAAGCTTTCTTT
-	TRBV29-1	-	TRBJ1-1	CSVEGGRRGHTEAFF	TGCAGCGTTGAAGGGGGCAGGAGGGGCCACACTGAAGCTTTCTTT
TRBD1	TRBV28	-	TRBJ1-5	CASIGGTGETQPQHF	TGTGCCAGCATCGGGGGGACAGGGGAAACTCAGCCCCAGCATTTT
-	TRBV2	-	TRBJ2-3	CASRLGLHDTF	TGTGCCAGCCGCTTGGGACTCCATGATACTTTT
TRBD1	TRBV15	-	TRBJ2-1	CATEAGQGAVEQFF	TGTGCCACAGAGGCGGGACAGGGGGCGGTTGAGCAGTTCTTC
-	TRBV7-9	once	TRBJ1-1	CASSLVPSLGTLNTEAFF	TGTGCCAGCAGCTTAGTGCCCAGTCTAGGAACCTTGAACACTGAAGCTTTCTTT
TRBD2	TRBV5-4	-	TRBJ2-2	CASSLGGPSGRAGELFF	TGTGCCAGCAGCTTGGGTGGGCCTAGCGGGAGAGCGGGGGAGCTGTTTTTT
-	TRBV11-2	-	TRBJ2-7	CASSSWTHTYEQYF	TGTGCCAGCAGCTCCTGGACACATACCTACGAGCAGTACTTC
-	TRBV11-2	once	TRBJ2-1	CASRKAEGGPYNEQFF	TGTGCCAGCAGAAAGGCAGAGGGGGGGCCCTACAATGAGCAGTTCTTC
-	TRBV5-1	-	TRBJ2-7	CASSGVPSYEQYF	TGCGCCAGCAGCGGCGTGCCCTCCTACGAGCAGTACTTC
-	TRBV9	-	TRBJ2-5	CASSEGAHQETQYF	TGTGCCAGCAGCGAAGGAGCCCACCAAGAGACCCAGTACTTC
-	TRBV6-1	few	TRBJ1-4	CASRWGLAEKLFF	TGTGCCAGCCGGTGGGGGTTGGCGGAAAAACTGTTTTTT
-	TRBV2	-	TRBJ2-2	CASSYRESGELFF	TGTGCCAGCAGTTACAGGGAGTCCGGGGAGCTGTTTTTT
-	TRBV6-1	-	TRBJ2-7	CASSLIQEESEQYF	TGTGCCAGCAGCCTAATACAGGAAGAAAGCGAGCAGTACTTC
-	TRBV1	-	TRBJ2-5	CTSSQYRPQETQYF	TGCACCAGCAGCCAGTACCGACCGCAAGAGACCCAGTACTTC
TRBD2	TRBV29-1	-	TRBJ2-5	CSCQRLAQAQETQYF	TGCAGCTGCCAAAGACTAGCCCAGGCCCAAGAGACCCAGTACTTC
-	TRBV5-1	-	TRBJ1-4	CASSRGGNEKLFF	TGCGCCAGCAGCCGCGGGGGAAATGAAAAACTGTTTTTT
TRBD1	TRBV6-1	few	TRBJ2-2	CASRMGTGGTGELFF	TGTGCCAGCAGGATGGGGACAGGGGGCACCGGGGAGCTGTTTTTT
-	TRBV7-2	-	TRBJ2-1	CASSVTQAGEQFF	TGTGCCAGCAGCGTAACCCAGGCAGGTGAGCAGTTCTTC
TRBD1	TRBV29-1	once	TRBJ2-3	CSAGQVYGADTQYF	TGCAGCGCAGGACAGGTCTATGGCGCAGATACGCAGTATTTT
TRBD2	TRBV4-1	-	TRBJ2-4	CASSQGLAGGRAKNIQYF	TGCGCCAGCAGCCAGGGACTAGCGGGAGGAAGAGCCAAAAACATTCAGTACTTC
-	TRBV5-1	-	TRBJ1-3	CASSRGSGHHGDTIYF	TGCGCCAGCAGCCGGGGGTCGGGGCATCACGGTGACACCATATATTTT
TRBD2	TRBV2	few	TRBJ2-2	CASSRLAGVRELFF	TGTGCCAGCAGTCGACTAGCGGGGGTGCGGGAGCTGTTTTTT
-	TRBV2	-	TRBJ2-1	CASSQESSYNEQFF	TGTGCCAGCAGCCAGGAGAGCTCCTACAATGAGCAGTTCTTC
-	TRBV6-1	-	TRBJ1-3	CASSEYVTVRGSGNTIYF	TGTGCCAGCAGTGAATACGTAACGGTGAGGGGCTCTGGAAACACCATATATTTT
TRBD2	TRBV6-1	-	TRBJ2-1	CASSGTSGFYNEQFF	TGTGCCAGCAGTGGTACTAGCGGATTCTACAATGAGCAGTTCTTC
TRBD2	TRBV7-2	once	TRBJ2-3	CASSRASGSGTDTQYF	TGTGCCAGCAGCCGAGCTAGCGGGAGCGGAACAGATACGCAGTATTTT
-	TRBV19	-	TRBJ2-6	CATASQFGGANVLTF	TGTGCCACCGCCTCACAGTTCGGAGGGGCCAACGTCCTGACTTTC
TRBD2	TRBV5-4	-	TRBJ2-3	CASSLGGRADTQYF	TGTGCCAGCAGCTTGGGGGGGAGGGCAGATACGCAGTATTTT
-	TRBV25-1	few	TRBJ2-3	CASSESAGVADTQYF	TGTGCCAGCAGTGAATCTGCTGGTGTGGCAGATACGCAGTATTTT
-	TRBV28	few	TRBJ2-7	CASSLPRVPYEQYF	TGTGCCAGCAGTTTACCCAGGGTCCCCTACGAGCAGTACTTC
-	TRBV5-4	few	TRBJ1-4	CASSLGGIGEKLFF	TGTGCCAGCAGCTTGGGGGGGATTGGAGAAAAACTGTTTTTT
-	TRBV7-9	-	TRBJ2-7	CASSLGDYEQYF	TGTGCCAGCAGCTTGGGGGACTACGAGCAGTACTTC
-	TRBV7-9	-	TRBJ2-2	CASSSVQATDNTGELFF	TGTGCCAGCAGCTCCGTACAAGCGACAGATAACACCGGGGAGCTGTTTTTT
-	TRBV28	-	TRBJ1-2	CASSLPTDGYTF	TGTGCCAGCAGTTTACCGACAGATGGCTACACCTTC
TRBD1	TRBV7-3	once	TRBJ2-7	CASSLMGAPGQGVHEQYF	TGTGCCAGCAGCTTAATGGGGGCACCGGGACAGGGAGTCCACGAGCAGTACTTC